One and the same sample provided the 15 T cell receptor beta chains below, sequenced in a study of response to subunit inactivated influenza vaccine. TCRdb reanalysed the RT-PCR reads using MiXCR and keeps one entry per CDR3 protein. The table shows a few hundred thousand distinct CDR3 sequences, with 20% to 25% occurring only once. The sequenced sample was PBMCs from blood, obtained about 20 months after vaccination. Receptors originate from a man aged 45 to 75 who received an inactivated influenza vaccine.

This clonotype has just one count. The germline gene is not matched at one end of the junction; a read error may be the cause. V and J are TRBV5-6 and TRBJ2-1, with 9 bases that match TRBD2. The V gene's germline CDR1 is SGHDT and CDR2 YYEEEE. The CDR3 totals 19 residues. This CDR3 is CASSLVEWRTSVVYNVQFF. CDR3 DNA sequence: TGTGCCAGCAGCTTGGTTGAGTGGAGGACTAGCGTAGTATACAATGTGCAGTTCTTC.

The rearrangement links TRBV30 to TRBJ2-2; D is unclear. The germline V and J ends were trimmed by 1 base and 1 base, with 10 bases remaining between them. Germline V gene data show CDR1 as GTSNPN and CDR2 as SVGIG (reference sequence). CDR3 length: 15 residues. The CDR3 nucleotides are TGTGCCTGGAGTGAGACGGCCATGAACACCGGGGAGCTGTTTTTT. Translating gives CAWSETAMNTGELFF. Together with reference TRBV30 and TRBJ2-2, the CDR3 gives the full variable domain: SQTIHQWPATLVQPVGSPLSLECTVEGTSNPNLYWYRQAAGRGLQLLFYSVGIGQISSEVPQNLSASRPQDRQFILSSKKLLLSDSGFYLCAWSETAMNTGELFFGEGSRLTVL.

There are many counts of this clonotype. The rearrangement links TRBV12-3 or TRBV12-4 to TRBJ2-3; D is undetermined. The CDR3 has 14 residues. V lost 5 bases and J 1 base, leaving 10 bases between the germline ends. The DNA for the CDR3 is TGTGCCAGCAGTCCTCATTTGCGCACAGATACGCAGTATTTT. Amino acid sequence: CASSPHLRTDTQYF.

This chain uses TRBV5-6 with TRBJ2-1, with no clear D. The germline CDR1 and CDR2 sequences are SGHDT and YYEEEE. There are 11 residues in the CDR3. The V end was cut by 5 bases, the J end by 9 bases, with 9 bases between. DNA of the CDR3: TGTGCCAGCAGAAGTGGCGGTGAGCAGTTCTTC. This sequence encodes CASRSGGEQFF.

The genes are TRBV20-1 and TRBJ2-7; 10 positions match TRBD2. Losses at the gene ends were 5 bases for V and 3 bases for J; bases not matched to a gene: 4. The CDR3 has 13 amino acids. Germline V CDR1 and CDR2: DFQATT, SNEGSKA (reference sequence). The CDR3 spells CSAGGLAHYEQYF. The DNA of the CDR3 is TGCAGTGCTGGGGGACTAGCGCACTACGAGCAGTACTTC.

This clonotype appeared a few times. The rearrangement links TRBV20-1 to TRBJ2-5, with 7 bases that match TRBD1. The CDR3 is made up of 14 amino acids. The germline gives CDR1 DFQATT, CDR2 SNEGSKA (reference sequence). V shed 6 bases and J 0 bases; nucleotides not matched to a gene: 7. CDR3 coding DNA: TGCAGTGCGACAGGGACAGTAAACCAAGAGACCCAGTACTTC. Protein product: CSATGTVNQETQYF.

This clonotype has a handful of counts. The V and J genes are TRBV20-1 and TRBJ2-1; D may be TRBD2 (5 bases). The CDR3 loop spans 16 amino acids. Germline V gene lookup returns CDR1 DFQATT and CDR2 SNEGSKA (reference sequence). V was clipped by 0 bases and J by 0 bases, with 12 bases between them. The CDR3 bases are TGCAGTGCTAGAGATACCCATGGGAGCTCCTACAATGAGCAGTTCTTC. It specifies CSARDTHGSSYNEQFF.

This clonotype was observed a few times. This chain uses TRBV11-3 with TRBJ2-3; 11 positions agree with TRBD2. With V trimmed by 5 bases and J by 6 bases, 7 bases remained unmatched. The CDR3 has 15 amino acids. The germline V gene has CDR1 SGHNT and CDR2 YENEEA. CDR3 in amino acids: CASSDIAGGLDTQYF. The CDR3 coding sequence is TGTGCCAGCAGCGACATAGCGGGAGGGCTGGATACGCAGTATTTT.

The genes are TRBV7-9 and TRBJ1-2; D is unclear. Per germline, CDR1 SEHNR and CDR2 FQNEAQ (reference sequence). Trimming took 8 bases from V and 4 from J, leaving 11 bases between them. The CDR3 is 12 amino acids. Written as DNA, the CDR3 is TGTGCCAGCGTTGGTGGGAGCTATGGCTACACCTTC. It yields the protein CASVGGSYGYTF.

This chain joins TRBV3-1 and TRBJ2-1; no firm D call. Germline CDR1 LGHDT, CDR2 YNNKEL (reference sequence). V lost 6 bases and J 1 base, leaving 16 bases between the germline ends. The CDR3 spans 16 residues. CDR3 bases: TGTGCCAGCAGGGGATTTGGCGGCTCATCCTACAATGAGCAGTTCTTC. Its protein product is CASRGFGGSSYNEQFF.

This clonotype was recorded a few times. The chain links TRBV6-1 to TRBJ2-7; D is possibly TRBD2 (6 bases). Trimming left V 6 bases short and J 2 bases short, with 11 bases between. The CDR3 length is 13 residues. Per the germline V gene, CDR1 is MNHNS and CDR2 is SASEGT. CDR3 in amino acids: CASSRGVTYEQYF. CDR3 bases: TGTGCCAGCAGCCGCGGGGTGACCTACGAGCAGTACTTC.

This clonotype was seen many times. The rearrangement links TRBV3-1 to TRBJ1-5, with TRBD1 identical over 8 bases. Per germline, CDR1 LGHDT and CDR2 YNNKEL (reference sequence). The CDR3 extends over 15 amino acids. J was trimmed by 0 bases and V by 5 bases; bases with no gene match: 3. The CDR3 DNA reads TGTGCCAGCAGCTTGACAGGGGCTAGCAATCAGCCCCAGCATTTT. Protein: CASSLTGASNQPQHF.

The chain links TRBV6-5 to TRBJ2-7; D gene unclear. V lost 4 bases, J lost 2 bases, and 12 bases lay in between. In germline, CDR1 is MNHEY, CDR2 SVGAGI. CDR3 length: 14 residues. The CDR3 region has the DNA TGTGCCAGCAGTTTCGCTAGAAACGCCTACGAGCAGTACTTC. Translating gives CASSFARNAYEQYF.

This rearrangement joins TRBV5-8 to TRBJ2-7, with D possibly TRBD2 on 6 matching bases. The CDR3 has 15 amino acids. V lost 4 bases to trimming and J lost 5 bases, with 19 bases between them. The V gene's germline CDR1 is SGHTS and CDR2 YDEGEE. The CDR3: CASSAGLITRHEQYF. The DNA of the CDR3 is TGTGCCAGCAGCGCGGGACTTATCACGAGACACGAGCAGTACTTC. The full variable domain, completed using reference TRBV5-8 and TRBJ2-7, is EAGVTQSPTHLIKTRGQQATLRCSPISGHTSVYWYQQALGLGLQFLLWYDEGEERNRGNFPPRFSGRQFPNYSSELNVNALELEDSALYLCASSAGLITRHEQYFGPGTRLTVT.

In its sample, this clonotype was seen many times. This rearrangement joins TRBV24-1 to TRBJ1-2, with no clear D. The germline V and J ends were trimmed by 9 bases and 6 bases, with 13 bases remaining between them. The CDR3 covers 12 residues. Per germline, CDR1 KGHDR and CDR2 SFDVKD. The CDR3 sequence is CATYSISDGYTF. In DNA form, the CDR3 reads TGTGCCACCTACAGCATTTCCGATGGCTACACCTTC.